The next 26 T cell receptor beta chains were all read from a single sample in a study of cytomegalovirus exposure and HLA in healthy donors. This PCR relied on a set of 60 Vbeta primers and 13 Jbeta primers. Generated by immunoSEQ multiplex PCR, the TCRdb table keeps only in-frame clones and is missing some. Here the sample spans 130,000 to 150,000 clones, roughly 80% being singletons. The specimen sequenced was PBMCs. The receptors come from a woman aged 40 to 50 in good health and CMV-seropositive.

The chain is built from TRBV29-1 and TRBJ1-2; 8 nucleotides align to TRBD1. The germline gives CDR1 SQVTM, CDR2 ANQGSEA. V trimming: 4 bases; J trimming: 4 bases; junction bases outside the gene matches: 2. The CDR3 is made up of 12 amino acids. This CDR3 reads CSVVTGAYGYTF. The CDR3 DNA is TGCAGCGTTGTGACAGGGGCCTATGGCTACACCTTC.

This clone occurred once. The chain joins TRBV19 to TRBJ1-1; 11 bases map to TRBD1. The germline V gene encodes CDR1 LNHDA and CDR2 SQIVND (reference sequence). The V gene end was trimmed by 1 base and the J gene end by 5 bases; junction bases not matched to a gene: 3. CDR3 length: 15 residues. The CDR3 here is CASSIVRDRGTEAFF. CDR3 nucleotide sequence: TGTGCCAGTAGTATAGTCCGGGACAGGGGGACTGAAGCTTTCTTT.

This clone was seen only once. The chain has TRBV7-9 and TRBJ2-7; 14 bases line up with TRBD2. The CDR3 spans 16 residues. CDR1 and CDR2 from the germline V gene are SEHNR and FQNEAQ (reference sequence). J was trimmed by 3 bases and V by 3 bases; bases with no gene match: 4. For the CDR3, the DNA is TGTGCCAGCAGCTTGGGACTAGCGGGGGACTACTACGAGCAGTACTTC. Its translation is CASSLGLAGDYYEQYF. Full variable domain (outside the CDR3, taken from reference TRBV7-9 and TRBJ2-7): DTGVSQNPRHKITKRGQNVTFRCDPISEHNRLYWYRQTLGQGPEFLTYFQNEAQLEKSRLLSDRFSAERPKGSFSTLEIQRTEQGDSAMYLCASSLGLAGDYYEQYFGPGTRLTVT.

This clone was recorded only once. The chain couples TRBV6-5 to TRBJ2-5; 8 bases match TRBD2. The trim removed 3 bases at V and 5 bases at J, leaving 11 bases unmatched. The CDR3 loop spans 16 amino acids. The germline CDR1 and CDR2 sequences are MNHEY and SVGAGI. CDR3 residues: CASSYTAGGGGETQYF. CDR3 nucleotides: TGTGCCAGCAGTTATACGGCGGGGGGAGGGGGTGAGACCCAGTACTTC.

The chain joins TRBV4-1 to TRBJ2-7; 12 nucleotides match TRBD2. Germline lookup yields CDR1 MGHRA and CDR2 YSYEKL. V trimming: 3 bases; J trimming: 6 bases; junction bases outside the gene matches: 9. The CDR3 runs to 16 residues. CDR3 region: CASSHGTSGGNIEQYF. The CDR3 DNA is TGCGCCAGCAGCCACGGAACTAGCGGGGGGAATATCGAGCAGTACTTC.

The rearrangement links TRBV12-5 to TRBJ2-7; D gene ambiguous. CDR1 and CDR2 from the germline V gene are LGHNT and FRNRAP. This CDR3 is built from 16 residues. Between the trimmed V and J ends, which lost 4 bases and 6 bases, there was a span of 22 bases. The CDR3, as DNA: TGTGCTAGTGGTTCCAGCCGGGTCTCGCTTCTTGGCGAGCAGTACTTC. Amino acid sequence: CASGSSRVSLLGEQYF.

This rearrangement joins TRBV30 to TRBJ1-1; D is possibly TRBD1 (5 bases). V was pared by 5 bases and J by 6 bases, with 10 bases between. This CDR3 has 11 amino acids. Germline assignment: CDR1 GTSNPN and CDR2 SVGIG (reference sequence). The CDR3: CAWSTGPEAFF. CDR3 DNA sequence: TGTGCCTGGTCCACAGGTCCTGAAGCTTTCTTT.

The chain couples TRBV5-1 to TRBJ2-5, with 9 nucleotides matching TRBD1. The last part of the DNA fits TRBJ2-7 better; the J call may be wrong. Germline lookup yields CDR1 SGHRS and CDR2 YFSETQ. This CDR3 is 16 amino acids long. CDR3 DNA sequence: TGCGCCAGCAGCTTGGACAGCGACAGGGGGTTATACGAGCAGTACTTC. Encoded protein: CASSLDSDRGLYEQYF.

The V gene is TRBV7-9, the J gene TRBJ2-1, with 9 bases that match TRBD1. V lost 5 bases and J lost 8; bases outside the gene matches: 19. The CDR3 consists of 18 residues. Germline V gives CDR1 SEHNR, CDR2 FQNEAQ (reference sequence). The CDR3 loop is CASSRGKVGQGVVDEQFF. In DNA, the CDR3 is TGTGCCAGCAGCCGGGGAAAGGTGGGACAGGGAGTAGTTGATGAGCAGTTCTTC.

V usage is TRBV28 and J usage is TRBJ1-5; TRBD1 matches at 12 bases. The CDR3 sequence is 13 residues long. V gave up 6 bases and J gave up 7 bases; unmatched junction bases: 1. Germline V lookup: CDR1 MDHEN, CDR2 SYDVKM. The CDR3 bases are TGTGCCAGCAGAGGGACAGGGGGCCAGCCCCAGCATTTT. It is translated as CASRGTGGQPQHF.

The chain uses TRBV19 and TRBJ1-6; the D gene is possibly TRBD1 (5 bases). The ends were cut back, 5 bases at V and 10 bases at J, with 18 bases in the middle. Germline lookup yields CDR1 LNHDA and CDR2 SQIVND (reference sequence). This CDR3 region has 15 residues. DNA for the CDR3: TGTGCCAGTAGTCCGTTGACAGCAATGGGGTCACCCCTCCACTTT. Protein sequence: CASSPLTAMGSPLHF.

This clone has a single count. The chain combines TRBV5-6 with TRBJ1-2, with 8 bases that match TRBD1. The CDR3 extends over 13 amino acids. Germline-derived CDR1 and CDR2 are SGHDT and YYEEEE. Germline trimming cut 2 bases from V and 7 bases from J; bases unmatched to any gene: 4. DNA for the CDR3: TGTGCCAGCAGCTTTACAGGGGGGGGTGGCTACACCTTC. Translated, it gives CASSFTGGGGYTF.

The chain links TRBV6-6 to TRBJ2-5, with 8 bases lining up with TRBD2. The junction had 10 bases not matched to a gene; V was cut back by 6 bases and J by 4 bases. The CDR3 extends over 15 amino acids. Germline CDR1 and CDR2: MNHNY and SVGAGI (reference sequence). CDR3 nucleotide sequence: TGTGCCAGCAGCCCCGGGGGGGCCCTGGGAGAGACCCAGTACTTC. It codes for CASSPGGALGETQYF.

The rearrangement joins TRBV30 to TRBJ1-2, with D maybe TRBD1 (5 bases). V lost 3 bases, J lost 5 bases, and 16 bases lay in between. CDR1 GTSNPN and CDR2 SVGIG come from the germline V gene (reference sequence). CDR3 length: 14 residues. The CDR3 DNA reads TGTGCCTGGAGGTACCTGGCACAGGCATATGGCTACACCTTC. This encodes CAWRYLAQAYGYTF.

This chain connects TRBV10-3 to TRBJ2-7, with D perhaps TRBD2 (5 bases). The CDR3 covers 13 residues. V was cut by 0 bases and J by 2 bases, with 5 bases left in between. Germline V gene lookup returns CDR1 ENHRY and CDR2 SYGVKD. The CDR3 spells CAISESGTYEQYF. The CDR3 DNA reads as TGTGCCATCAGTGAGTCCGGGACCTACGAGCAGTACTTC.

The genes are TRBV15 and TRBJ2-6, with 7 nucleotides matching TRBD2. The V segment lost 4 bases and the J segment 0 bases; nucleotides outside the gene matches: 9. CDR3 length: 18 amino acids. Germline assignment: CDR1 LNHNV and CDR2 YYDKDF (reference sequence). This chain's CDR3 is CATSKLGAGTSGANVLTF. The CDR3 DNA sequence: TGTGCCACCAGCAAGTTGGGAGCGGGGACCTCTGGGGCCAACGTCCTGACTTTC.

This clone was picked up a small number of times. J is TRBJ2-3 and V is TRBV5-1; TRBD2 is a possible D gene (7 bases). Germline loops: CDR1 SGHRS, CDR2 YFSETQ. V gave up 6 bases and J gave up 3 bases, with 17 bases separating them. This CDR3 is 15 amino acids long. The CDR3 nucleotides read TGCGCCAGCACCCCGGGGGCTAGCGGAACAGATACGCAGTATTTT. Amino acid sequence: CASTPGASGTDTQYF.

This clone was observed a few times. This chain's CDR3 is CASSSHWGGGPYEQYF. In DNA form, the CDR3 reads TGTGCCAGCAGTTCCCACTGGGGCGGGGGACCCTACGAGCAGTACTTC. V usage is TRBV6-6 and J usage is TRBJ2-7; 7 bases line up with TRBD2. Losses at the gene ends were 4 bases for V and 2 bases for J; bases not matched to a gene: 11. Germline V CDR1 and CDR2: MNHNY, SVGAGI (reference sequence). This CDR3 has 16 residues.

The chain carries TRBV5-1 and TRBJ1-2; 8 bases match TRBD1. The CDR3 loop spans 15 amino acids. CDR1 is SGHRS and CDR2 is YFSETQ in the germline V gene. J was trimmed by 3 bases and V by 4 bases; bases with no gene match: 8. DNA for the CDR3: TGCGCCAGCAGCGAGATATCGACAGGGGACTATGGCTACACCTTC. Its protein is CASSEISTGDYGYTF. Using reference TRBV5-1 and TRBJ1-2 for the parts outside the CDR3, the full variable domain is KAGVTQTPRYLIKTRGQQVTLSCSPISGHRSVSWYQQTPGQGLQFLFEYFSETQRNKGNFPGRFSGRQFSNSRSEMNVSTLELGDSALYLCASSEISTGDYGYTFGSGTRLTVV.

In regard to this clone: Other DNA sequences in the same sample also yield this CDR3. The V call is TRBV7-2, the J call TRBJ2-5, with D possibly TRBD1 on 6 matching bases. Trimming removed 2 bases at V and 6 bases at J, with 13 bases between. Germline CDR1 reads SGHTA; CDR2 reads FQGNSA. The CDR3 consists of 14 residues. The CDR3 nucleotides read TGTGCCAGCAGCTTAAATGGGGGCGGGCAGACCCAGTACTTC. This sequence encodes CASSLNGGGQTQYF.

The CDR3 is CASSDETSGGNYNEQFF. CDR3 coding DNA: TGCGCCAGCAGTGATGAAACTAGCGGGGGGAATTACAATGAGCAGTTCTTC. V gene TRBV10-2 combines with J gene TRBJ2-1; 12 bases map to TRBD2. V gave up 3 bases and J gave up 4 bases; unmatched junction bases: 7. Looked up from germline, CDR1 is WSHSY and CDR2 is SAAADI. The CDR3 length is 17 residues.

Here the CDR3 reads CASSVGTSGELFF. In nucleotides, the CDR3 is TGTGCCAGCAGCGTAGGGACTAGCGGGGAGCTGTTTTTT. The genes are TRBV9 and TRBJ2-2; 7 nucleotides agree with TRBD2. From germline, CDR1 is SGDLS and CDR2 YYNGEE. The CDR3 has 13 amino acids. The V gene end was trimmed by 0 bases and the J gene end by 7 bases; junction bases not matched to a gene: 0.

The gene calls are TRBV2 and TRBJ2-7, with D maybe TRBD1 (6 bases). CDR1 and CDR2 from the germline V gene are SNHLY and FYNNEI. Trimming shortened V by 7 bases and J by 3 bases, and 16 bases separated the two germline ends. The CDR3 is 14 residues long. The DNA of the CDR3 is TGTGCCAGCACCGACAGGACGGGTTTCTACGAGCAGTACTTC. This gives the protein CASTDRTGFYEQYF.

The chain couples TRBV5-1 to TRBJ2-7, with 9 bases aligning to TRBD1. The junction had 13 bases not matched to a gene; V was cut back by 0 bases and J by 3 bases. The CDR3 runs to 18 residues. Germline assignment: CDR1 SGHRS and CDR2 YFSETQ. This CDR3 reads CASSLDGVGQGIVYEQYF. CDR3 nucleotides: TGCGCCAGCAGCTTGGATGGGGTTGGACAGGGGATTGTCTACGAGCAGTACTTC.

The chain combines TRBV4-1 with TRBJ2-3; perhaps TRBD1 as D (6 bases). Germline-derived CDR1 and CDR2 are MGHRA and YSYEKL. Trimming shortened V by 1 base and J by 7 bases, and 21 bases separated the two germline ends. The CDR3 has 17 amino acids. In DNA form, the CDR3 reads TGCGCCAGCAGCCAAGCTCTACTACAGGGAGCAGGGCATACGCAGTATTTT. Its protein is CASSQALLQGAGHTQYF.

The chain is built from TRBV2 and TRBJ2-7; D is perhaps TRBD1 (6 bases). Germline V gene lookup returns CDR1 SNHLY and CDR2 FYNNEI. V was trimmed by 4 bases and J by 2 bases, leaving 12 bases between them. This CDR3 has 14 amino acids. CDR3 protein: CASSAFRGAYEQYF. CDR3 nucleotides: TGTGCCAGCAGTGCTTTCAGGGGAGCCTACGAGCAGTACTTC.